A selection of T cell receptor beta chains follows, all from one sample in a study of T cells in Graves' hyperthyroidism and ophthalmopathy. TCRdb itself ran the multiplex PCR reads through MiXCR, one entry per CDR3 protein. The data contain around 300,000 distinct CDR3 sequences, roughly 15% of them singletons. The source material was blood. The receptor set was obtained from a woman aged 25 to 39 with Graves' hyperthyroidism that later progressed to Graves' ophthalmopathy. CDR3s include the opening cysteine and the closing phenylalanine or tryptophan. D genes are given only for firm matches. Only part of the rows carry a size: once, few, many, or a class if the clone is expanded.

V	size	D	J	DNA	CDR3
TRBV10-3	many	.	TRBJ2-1	TGTGCCATCAGTGACCATGCTCCCGGTACTAGCCGCCATGAGCAGTTCTTC	CAISDHAPGTSRHEQFF
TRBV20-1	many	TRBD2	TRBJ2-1	TGCAGTGCTAGTGCCCTAGCGGGTCTCTACAATGAGCAGTTCTTC	CSASALAGLYNEQFF
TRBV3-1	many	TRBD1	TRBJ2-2	TGTGCCAGCAGCCAACATATACAGGGGCCCACCGGGGAGCTGTTTTTT	CASSQHIQGPTGELFF
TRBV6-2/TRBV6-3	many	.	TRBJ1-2	TGTGCCAGCACAACAGGGCGGGGGGACTATGGCTACACCTTC	CASTTGRGDYGYTF
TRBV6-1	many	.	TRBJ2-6	TGTGCCAGCAGCATTGACACGAACGGTCCTGGGGCCAACGTCCTGACTTTC	CASSIDTNGPGANVLTF
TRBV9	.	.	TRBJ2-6	TGTGCCAGCAGCGTCCACCTGACGGCCAACGTCCTGACTTTC	CASSVHLTANVLTF
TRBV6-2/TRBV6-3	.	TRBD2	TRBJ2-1	TGTGCCAGCAGCAAGAAAGGACTAGCGGGAGTTGAGCAGTTCTTC	CASSKKGLAGVEQFF
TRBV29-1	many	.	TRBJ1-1	TGCAGCGTTGAAGGGAGGGTGAACACTGAAGCTTTCTTT	CSVEGRVNTEAFF
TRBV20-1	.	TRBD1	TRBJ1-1	TGCAGTGCTAGAGATACATACTGGACAGGGGTAATTGAAGCTTTCTTT	CSARDTYWTGVIEAFF
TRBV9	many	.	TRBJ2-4	TGTGCCAGCAGCGTAGGAAGAGCCAAAAACATTCAGTACTTC	CASSVGRAKNIQYF
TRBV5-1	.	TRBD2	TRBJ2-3	TGCGCCAGCAGCTTGGTCTGGGGAGCGGGGGACCTCACAGATACGCAGTATTTT	CASSLVWGAGDLTDTQYF
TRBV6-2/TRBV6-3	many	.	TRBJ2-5	TGTGCCAGCAGCCAACTTTATCCCCAGTACTTC	CASSQLYPQYF
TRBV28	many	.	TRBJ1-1	TGTGCCAGCAGTATACTCACAGGGAGTGTGAACACTGAAGCTTTCTTT	CASSILTGSVNTEAFF
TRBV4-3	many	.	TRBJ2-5	TGCGCCAGCAGCCAAGATGACAGAGTCCAAGAGACCCAGTACTTC	CASSQDDRVQETQYF
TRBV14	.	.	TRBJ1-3	TGTGCCAGCAGCCAAGGGACATCGACGGGAAACACCATATATTTT	CASSQGTSTGNTIYF
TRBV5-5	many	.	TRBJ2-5	TGTGCCAGCAGCTTGCAGCAGTTGGAGACCCAGTACTTC	CASSLQQLETQYF
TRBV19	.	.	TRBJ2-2	TGTGCCGCCGGGAGCGGCCCCGGGGAGCTGTTTTTT	CAAGSGPGELFF
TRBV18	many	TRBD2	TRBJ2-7	TGTGCCAGCTCACCGGGACTAGCGGGAAGGGAACTCTACGAGCAGTACTTC	CASSPGLAGRELYEQYF
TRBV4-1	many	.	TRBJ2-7	TGCGCCAGCAGCCAAGAGGGCAGGCCTTCCTACGAGCAGTACTTC	CASSQEGRPSYEQYF
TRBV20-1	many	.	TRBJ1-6	TGCAGTGCTCGACCGGGCTCACCCCTCCACTTT	CSARPGSPLHF
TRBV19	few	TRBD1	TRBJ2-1	TGTGCCAGTAGTATGGCCGGACAGGGCATTGAGCAGTTCTTC	CASSMAGQGIEQFF
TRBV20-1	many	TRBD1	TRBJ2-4	TGCAGTGCTAGAGATCCCAGGGGGATAGCCAAAAACATTCAGTACTTC	CSARDPRGIAKNIQYF
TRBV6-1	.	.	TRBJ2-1	TGTGCCAGCACTCTCCGGGGCCGGGATGAGCAGTTCTTC	CASTLRGRDEQFF
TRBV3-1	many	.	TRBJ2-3	TGTGCCAGCAGCCAAGATGGGGGGGCCAATACGCAGTATTTT	CASSQDGGANTQYF
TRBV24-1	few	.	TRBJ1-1	TGTGCCCCCTCATGCGAGGAATATAACACTGAAGCTTTCTTT	CAPSCEEYNTEAFF
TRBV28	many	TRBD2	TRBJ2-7	TGTGCCAGCAGTGACGAGCGGGAGAGGTACGAGCAGTACTTC	CASSDERERYEQYF
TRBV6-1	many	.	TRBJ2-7	TGTGCCAGCAAACAGGATTCTTCCTACGAGCAGTACTTC	CASKQDSSYEQYF
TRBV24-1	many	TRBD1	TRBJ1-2	TGTGCCACCAGTGATCCCGGGACAGGGGGCGTAACCGGCTACACCTTC	CATSDPGTGGVTGYTF
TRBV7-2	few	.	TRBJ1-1	TGTGCCAGCAGATTTATCCCCTTTAGTGGGACTGAAGCTTTCTTT	CASRFIPFSGTEAFF
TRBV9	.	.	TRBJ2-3	TGTGCCAGCAGCGGGAGGGGGACCACAGATACGCAGTATTTT	CASSGRGTTDTQYF
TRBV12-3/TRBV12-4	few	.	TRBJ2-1	TGTGCCAGCAGTGTGAACAAGTACAATGAGCAGTTCTTC	CASSVNKYNEQFF
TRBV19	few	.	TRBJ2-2	TGTGCCAGTAGTTCAACCAGCTACATCACCGGGGAGCTGTTTTTT	CASSSTSYITGELFF
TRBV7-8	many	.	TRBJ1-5	TGTGCCAGCAGCTTATGGGAGGGACAGCCCCAGCATTTT	CASSLWEGQPQHF
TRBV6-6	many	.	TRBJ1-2	TGTGCCAGCAGTTACTCGAGCCTGGGGGCGAAGGCCTATGGCTACACCTTC	CASSYSSLGAKAYGYTF
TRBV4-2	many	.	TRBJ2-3	TGTGCCAGCAGCCGTACTGCTAGCTCCCCTCGCACAGATACGCAGTATTTT	CASSRTASSPRTDTQYF
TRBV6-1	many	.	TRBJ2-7	TGTGCCAGCAGCCAGACTACTCCAAGCTCAGCCATCTCCTACGAGCAGTACTTC	CASSQTTPSSAISYEQYF
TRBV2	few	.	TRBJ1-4	TGTGCCAGCAATGAGGCCTTGGAGGAAAAACTGTTTTTT	CASNEALEEKLFF
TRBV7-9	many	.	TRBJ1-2	TGTGCCAGCAGCTTACCATCTCCGACAGTGATGGGGTCTGATGGCTACACCTTC	CASSLPSPTVMGSDGYTF
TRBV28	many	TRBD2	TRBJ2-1	TGTGCCAGCAGTTTATCGGTGCGGGGGGGGAAGCATGAGCAGTTCTTC	CASSLSVRGGKHEQFF
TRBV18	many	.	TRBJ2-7	TGTGCCAGCGGCCACCGGGACACTTACTACGAGCAGTACTTC	CASGHRDTYYEQYF
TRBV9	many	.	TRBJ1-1	TGTGCCAGCAGCTCCCAAGGGGGGAGCACTGAAGCTTTCTTT	CASSSQGGSTEAFF
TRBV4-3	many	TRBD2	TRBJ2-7	TGCGCCAGCAGGTACGGGTCAGCGGGAGTTTACGAGCAGTACTTC	CASRYGSAGVYEQYF
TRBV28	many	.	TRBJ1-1	TGTGCCAGCAGTTTGGTACAGAACACTGAAGCTTTCTTT	CASSLVQNTEAFF
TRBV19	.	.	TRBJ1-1	TGTGCCAGTAGCCCGGACAGTGGCCCGTACACTGAAGCTTTCTTT	CASSPDSGPYTEAFF
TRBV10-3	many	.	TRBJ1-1	TGTGCCATCAGTGAGTCGAAGGGGCAGGGCACTGAAGCTTTCTTT	CAISESKGQGTEAFF
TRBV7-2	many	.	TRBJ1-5	TGTGCCAGCAGCTTAGAGGGCACGCGGGGGGATCAGCCCCAGCATTTT	CASSLEGTRGDQPQHF
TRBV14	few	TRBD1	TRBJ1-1	TGTGCCAGCAGCTGGGACAGGGATGCTGAAGCTTTCTTT	CASSWDRDAEAFF
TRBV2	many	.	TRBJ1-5	TGTGCCAGCAGCAGCCCGGGGGATCAGCCCCAGCATTTT	CASSSPGDQPQHF
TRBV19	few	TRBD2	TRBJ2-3	TGTGCCAGTAGTATAGGTCGGACTAGCGACCTCACAGATACGCAGTATTTT	CASSIGRTSDLTDTQYF
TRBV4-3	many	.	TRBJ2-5	TGCGCCAGCAGCCGGGGTAGTGGAGTGGAGACCCAGTACTTC	CASSRGSGVETQYF